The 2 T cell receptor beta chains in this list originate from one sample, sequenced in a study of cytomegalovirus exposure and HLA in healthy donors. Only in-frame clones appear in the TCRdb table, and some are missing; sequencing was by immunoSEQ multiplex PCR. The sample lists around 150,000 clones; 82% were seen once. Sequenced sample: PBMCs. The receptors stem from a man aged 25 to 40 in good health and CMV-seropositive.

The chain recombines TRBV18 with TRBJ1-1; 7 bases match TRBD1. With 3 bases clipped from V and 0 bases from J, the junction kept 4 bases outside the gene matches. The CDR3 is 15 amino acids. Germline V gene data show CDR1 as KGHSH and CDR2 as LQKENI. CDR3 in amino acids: CASSPITGVNTEAFF. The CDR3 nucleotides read TGTGCCAGCTCACCTATTACAGGGGTGAACACTGAAGCTTTCTTT.

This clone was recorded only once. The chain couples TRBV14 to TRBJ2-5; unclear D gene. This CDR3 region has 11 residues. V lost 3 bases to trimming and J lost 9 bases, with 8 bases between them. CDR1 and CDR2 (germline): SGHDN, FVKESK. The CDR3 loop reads CASSQGSAQYF. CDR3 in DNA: TGTGCCAGCAGCCAGGGCTCGGCCCAGTACTTC.